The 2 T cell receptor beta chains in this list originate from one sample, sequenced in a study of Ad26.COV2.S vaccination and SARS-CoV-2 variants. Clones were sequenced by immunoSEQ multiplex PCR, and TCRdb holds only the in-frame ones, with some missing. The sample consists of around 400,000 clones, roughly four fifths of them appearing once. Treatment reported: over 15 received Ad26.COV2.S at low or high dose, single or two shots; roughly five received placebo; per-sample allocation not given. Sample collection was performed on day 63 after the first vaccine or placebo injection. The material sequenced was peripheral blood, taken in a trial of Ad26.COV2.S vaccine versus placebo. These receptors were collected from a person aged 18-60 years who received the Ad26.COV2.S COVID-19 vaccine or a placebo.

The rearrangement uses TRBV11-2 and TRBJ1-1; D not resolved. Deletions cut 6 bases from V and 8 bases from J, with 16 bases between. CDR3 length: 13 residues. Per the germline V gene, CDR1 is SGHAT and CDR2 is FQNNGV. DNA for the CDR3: TGTGCCAGCAGTTTCCGGGTGGGGAGGGAAGCTTTCTTT. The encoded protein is CASSFRVGREAFF. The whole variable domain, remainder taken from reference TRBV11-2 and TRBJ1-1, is EAGVAQSPRYKIIEKRQSVAFWCNPISGHATLYWYQQILGQGPKLLIQFQNNGVVDDSQLPKDRFSAERLKGVDSTLKIQPAKLEDSAVYLCASSFRVGREAFFGQGTRLTVV.

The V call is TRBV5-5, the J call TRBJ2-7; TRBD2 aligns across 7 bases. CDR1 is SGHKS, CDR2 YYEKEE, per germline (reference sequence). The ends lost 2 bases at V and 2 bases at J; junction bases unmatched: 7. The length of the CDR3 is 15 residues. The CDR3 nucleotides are TGTGCCAGCAGCTTATTTATGGCGGGAGCCTACGAGCAGTACTTC. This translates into CASSLFMAGAYEQYF.